This T cell receptor beta chain originates from a study of technical replicates of blood from four donors. V lost 0 bases and J lost 1, with 15 bases in between. The germline V gene has CDR1 MGHRA and CDR2 YSYEKL. There are 18 residues in the CDR3. The repertoire was sequenced with immunoSEQ multiplex PCR; TCRdb's copy has only in-frame clones and lacks some. This table has tens of thousands of clones, 91% appearing once. The clonotype comes from a human donor in good health. Sequencing was done on a sample of T cells isolated from PBMCs. This chain uses TRBV4-1 with TRBJ2-2; D remains ambiguous. The CDR3 region has the DNA TGCGCCAGCAGCCAAGATAATTTTGTGGCCCTGAACACCGGGGAGCTGTTTTTT. Translating gives CASSQDNFVALNTGELFF.